This T cell receptor (beta chain) derives from a study of prognosis after radiotherapy for stage I lung cancer. Points on this clonotype: As yet, its antigen is unknown. The junction departs from the called germline gene at one end, perhaps through a read error.

This CDR3 comprises 12 residues. Germline V gene lookup returns CDR1 MNHNS and CDR2 SASEGT. With two-round multiplex PCR, TCR beta CDR3 sequences were amplified from genomic DNA. Used in first-round PCR were primers specific to each TRBV and TRBJ gene. TCRdb redid the calling of the multiplex PCR reads with MiXCR, one entry per CDR3 protein. The data show 10,000 or so distinct CDR3 sequences, approximately 53% seen once. Study findings and constraints: The study left the tumor specificity of the expanded TCR clones undetermined.

This sequence originates from a donor over 45 with non-small cell lung cancer. Source: PBMCs, taken before or after stereotactic body radiation therapy (not recorded which). The genes are TRBV6-1 and TRBJ1-2, with 7 bases fitting TRBD1. CDR3 sequence reads: CATLTGDYGYTF. Written as DNA, the CDR3 is TGTGCCACCCTAACAGGGGACTATGGCTACACCTTT.